This is a list of T cell receptor beta chains from one sample in a study of blood T cell repertoires in COVID-19. Here immunoSEQ multiplex PCR was the method, and the copy in TCRdb shows in-frame clones only, minus some. The table records approximately 280,000 clones, approximately 89% of them present only once. What was sequenced was PBMCs or T cells enriched from blood (not recorded which). These receptors came from a woman aged 60-75 years who had recovered from COVID-19. The CDR3 runs from the conserved cysteine through the conserved F or W. The order of the fields is D gene, J gene, CDR3 length, V gene, clone size, CDR3 protein, CDR3 DNA. D genes are given only for firm matches. Clone size appears in some rows only: once, few, many, or a class for an expanded clone.

>-|TRBJ2-7|13|TRBV5-5|-
CASSLGSGYEQYF
TGTGCCAGCAGCTTGGGTTCGGGCTACGAGCAGTACTTC
>-|TRBJ1-1|13|TRBV11-3|few
CASSFQGSAEAFF
TGTGCCAGCAGCTTCCAGGGTTCTGCTGAAGCTTTCTTT
>-|TRBJ2-2|16|TRBV24-1|-
CATSEFQAPNTGELFF
TGTGCCACCAGTGAGTTTCAGGCTCCGAACACCGGGGAGCTGTTTTTT
>-|TRBJ1-1|14|TRBV5-6|few
CASSLGTVNTEAFF
TGTGCCAGCAGCTTGGGGACAGTGAACACTGAAGCTTTCTTT
>TRBD2|TRBJ2-1|14|TRBV10-3|-
CATKSGRGNNEQFF
TGTGCCACCAAGAGCGGGAGGGGGAACAATGAGCAGTTCTTC
>-|TRBJ2-7|14|TRBV5-1|-
CASSLVASEYEQYF
TGCGCCAGCAGCTTGGTGGCTAGCGAGTACGAGCAGTACTTC
>-|TRBJ1-3|16|TRBV28|once
CASSPGGRNSGNTIYF
TGTGCCAGCAGTCCGGGGGGACGCAACTCTGGAAACACCATATATTTT
>-|TRBJ2-3|14|TRBV6-1|once
CASSEGGSTDTQYF
TGTGCCAGCAGTGAGGGAGGAAGCACAGATACGCAGTATTTT
>TRBD1|TRBJ1-1|16|TRBV2|-
CASSTPGQGDSTEAFF
TGTGCCAGCAGCACGCCGGGACAGGGAGATAGCACTGAAGCTTTCTTT
>TRBD1|TRBJ2-7|13|TRBV6-6|-
CASSYDREYEQYF
TGTGCCAGCAGTTACGACAGGGAGTACGAGCAGTACTTC
>-|TRBJ2-7|12|TRBV12-5|-
CASGFQTGEQYF
TGTGCTAGTGGTTTCCAAACAGGCGAGCAGTACTTC
>-|TRBJ1-2|12|TRBV9|-
CASSEYRNGYTF
TGTGCCAGCAGCGAGTACAGGAATGGCTACACCTTC
>TRBD1|TRBJ2-7|17|TRBV4-2|-
CASSQDTGQGWSYEQYF
TGTGCCAGCAGCCAAGATACCGGACAGGGGTGGTCCTACGAGCAGTACTTC
>-|TRBJ1-3|15|TRBV7-3|-
CASSLTGQGLNTIYF
TGTGCCAGCAGCTTAACGGGGCAGGGTCTCAACACCATATATTTT
>-|TRBJ2-1|15|TRBV3-1/TRBV3-2|-
CASSPKYRESNEQFF
TGTGCCAGCAGCCCGAAGTACAGGGAATCCAATGAGCAGTTCTTC
>TRBD2|TRBJ2-2|14|TRBV2|-
CASNGAGRAGELFF
TGTGCCAGCAATGGCGCAGGGAGGGCCGGGGAGCTGTTTTTT
>TRBD2|TRBJ2-1|17|TRBV5-1|-
CASSFYGLAEIYNEQFF
TGCGCCAGCAGCTTCTATGGACTAGCGGAGATCTACAATGAGCAGTTCTTC
>TRBD2|TRBJ2-3|14|TRBV5-5|-
CASSVGGGTDTQYF
TGTGCCAGCAGCGTGGGGGGGGGCACAGATACGCAGTATTTT
>TRBD1|TRBJ1-2|13|TRBV5-6|-
CASSQGVDYGYTF
TGTGCCAGCAGCCAGGGGGTGGACTATGGCTACACCTTC
>TRBD1|TRBJ2-7|12|TRBV27|-
CASSYIGDRQYF
TGTGCCAGCAGTTATATCGGGGACAGGCAGTACTTC
>-|TRBJ2-3|14|TRBV14|-
CASSHLTPTATQYF
TGTGCCAGCAGCCATTTGACACCCACGGCCACGCAGTATTTT
>TRBD1|TRBJ1-1|14|TRBV28|-
CASSLNDRGTEAFF
TGTGCCAGCAGCCTAAACGACAGGGGCACTGAAGCTTTCTTT
>-|TRBJ2-5|14|TRBV6-5|-
CASTRAGTQETQYF
TGTGCCAGCACCCGAGCCGGGACTCAAGAGACCCAGTACTTC
>-|TRBJ2-2|13|TRBV12-3/TRBV12-4|-
CASSLRQQGELFF
TGTGCCAGCAGTTTGAGGCAGCAAGGGGAGCTGTTTTTT
>-|TRBJ2-5|14|TRBV28|-
CASSRQVTQETQYF
TGTGCCAGCAGTCGACAGGTGACACAAGAGACCCAGTACTTC
>TRBD1|TRBJ1-4|15|TRBV29-1|once
CSVGQGIGTNEKLFF
TGCAGCGTAGGACAGGGGATCGGAACTAATGAAAAACTGTTTTTT
>TRBD1|TRBJ1-4|14|TRBV2|-
CASSVQGVEEKLFF
TGTGCCAGCAGTGTACAGGGGGTAGAGGAAAAACTGTTTTTT
>-|TRBJ1-2|16|TRBV18|-
CASSPRIGGADYGYTF
TGTGCCAGCTCACCACGCATAGGGGGAGCGGACTATGGCTACACCTTC
>-|TRBJ2-3|15|TRBV7-9|-
CASSLRGQTQDTQYF
TGTGCCAGCAGCCTCCGCGGACAGACACAAGATACGCAGTATTTT
>-|TRBJ1-2|16|TRBV7-3|-
CASSPGGAREGYGYTF
TGTGCCAGCAGCCCGGGAGGGGCGCGAGAGGGCTATGGCTACACCTTC
>TRBD1|TRBJ1-6|18|TRBV9|-
CASSLPGQGGTVSSPLHF
TGTGCCAGCAGCTTGCCGGGACAGGGTGGGACGGTTTCCTCACCCCTCCACTTT
>-|TRBJ1-3|15|TRBV6-5|-
CASTLRPSSGNTIYF
TGTGCCAGCACCTTGCGTCCGAGCTCTGGAAACACCATATATTTT
>-|TRBJ2-1|13|TRBV7-3|-
CASSLSVENEQFF
TGTGCCAGCAGCTTATCGGTGGAGAATGAGCAGTTCTTC
>-|TRBJ1-2|13|TRBV10-3|-
CAIARAENYGYTF
TGTGCCATCGCCAGAGCGGAGAACTATGGCTACACCTTC
>-|TRBJ1-6|14|TRBV11-1|-
CASSLGGFNSPLHF
TGTGCCAGCAGCCTAGGTGGCTTTAATTCACCCCTCCACTTT
>TRBD1|TRBJ1-4|15|TRBV7-9|-
CASSRRDRTNEKLFF
TGTGCCAGCAGCCGCAGGGACAGGACGAATGAAAAACTGTTTTTT
>-|TRBJ1-5|14|TRBV2|-
CASSELYSNQPQHF
TGTGCCAGCAGTGAACTCTATAGCAATCAGCCCCAGCATTTT
>TRBD1|TRBJ1-1|14|TRBV10-2|few
CASITGQQNTEAFF
TGCGCCAGCATTACGGGACAGCAGAACACTGAAGCTTTCTTT
>-|TRBJ1-1|15|TRBV28|-
CASSSLQGANTEAFF
TGTGCCAGCAGTTCCCTACAGGGAGCGAACACTGAAGCTTTCTTT
>-|TRBJ1-3|13|TRBV11-2|few
CASSSDRGNTIYF
TGTGCCAGCAGCTCAGACAGGGGAAACACCATATATTTT
>TRBD1|TRBJ1-1|13|TRBV23-1|-
CASSGQGNTEAFF
TGCGCCAGCTCTGGACAGGGGAACACTGAAGCTTTCTTT
>-|TRBJ1-2|12|TRBV10-3|-
CAGSRANYGYTF
TGCGCAGGATCTCGAGCTAACTATGGCTACACCTTC
>-|TRBJ1-4|14|TRBV9|-
CASSANTGNEKLFF
TGTGCCAGCAGCGCCAATACGGGGAATGAAAAACTGTTTTTT
>TRBD2|TRBJ2-1|15|TRBV10-3|-
CAISELTSGRVEQFF
TGTGCCATCAGTGAGTTGACTAGCGGGAGGGTTGAGCAGTTCTTC
>TRBD2|TRBJ2-2|15|TRBV27|-
CASSTRTSGTGELFF
TGTGCCAGCAGTACCCGGACTAGCGGCACCGGGGAGCTGTTTTTT
>-|TRBJ1-5|15|TRBV6-5|-
CASSFDRKGNQPQHF
TGTGCCAGCAGTTTTGACAGGAAGGGCAATCAGCCCCAGCATTTT
>-|TRBJ2-1|15|TRBV11-3|-
CASSLIRGSYNEQFF
TGTGCCAGCAGCTTAATCCGGGGGTCTTACAATGAGCAGTTCTTC
>TRBD1|TRBJ1-4|17|TRBV5-1|few
CASSPNQGASLGEKLFF
TGCGCCAGCAGTCCAAACCAGGGGGCAAGTTTGGGTGAAAAACTGTTTTTT
>-|TRBJ1-1|14|TRBV2|-
CASSERVFDTEAFF
TGTGCCAGCAGTGAACGGGTTTTTGACACTGAAGCTTTCTTT
>-|TRBJ1-1|15|TRBV28|-
CASSPPDSSNTEAFF
TGTGCCAGCAGTCCTCCGGACAGTTCTAACACTGAAGCTTTCTTT
>-|TRBJ1-5|16|TRBV19|-
CASSLKTYYSNQPQHF
TGTGCCAGTAGTCTCAAAACATATTATAGCAATCAGCCCCAGCATTTT
>-|TRBJ2-7|12|TRBV6-4|-
CARWPLPYEQYF
TGTGCCAGATGGCCGCTTCCCTACGAGCAGTACTTC
>TRBD1|TRBJ1-1|15|TRBV5-1|-
CASSLGTGDVTEAFF
TGCGCCAGCAGCTTGGGGACAGGGGACGTCACTGAAGCTTTCTTT
>TRBD2|TRBJ2-5|16|TRBV7-8|-
CASSPPGLVKQETQYF
TGTGCCAGCAGCCCCCCGGGACTAGTCAAACAAGAGACCCAGTACTTC
>TRBD2|TRBJ2-7|15|TRBV5-4|-
CASSLTSGDSYEQYF
TGTGCCAGCAGCCTCACTAGCGGGGACTCCTACGAGCAGTACTTC
>TRBD2|TRBJ2-3|13|TRBV19|-
CASSIDRGLPRYF
TGTGCCAGTAGTATAGATCGGGGACTACCGAGGTATTTT
>TRBD2|TRBJ2-1|15|TRBV5-6|-
CASSLEAGVYNEQFF
TGTGCCAGCAGCTTGGAGGCGGGGGTTTACAATGAGCAGTTCTTC